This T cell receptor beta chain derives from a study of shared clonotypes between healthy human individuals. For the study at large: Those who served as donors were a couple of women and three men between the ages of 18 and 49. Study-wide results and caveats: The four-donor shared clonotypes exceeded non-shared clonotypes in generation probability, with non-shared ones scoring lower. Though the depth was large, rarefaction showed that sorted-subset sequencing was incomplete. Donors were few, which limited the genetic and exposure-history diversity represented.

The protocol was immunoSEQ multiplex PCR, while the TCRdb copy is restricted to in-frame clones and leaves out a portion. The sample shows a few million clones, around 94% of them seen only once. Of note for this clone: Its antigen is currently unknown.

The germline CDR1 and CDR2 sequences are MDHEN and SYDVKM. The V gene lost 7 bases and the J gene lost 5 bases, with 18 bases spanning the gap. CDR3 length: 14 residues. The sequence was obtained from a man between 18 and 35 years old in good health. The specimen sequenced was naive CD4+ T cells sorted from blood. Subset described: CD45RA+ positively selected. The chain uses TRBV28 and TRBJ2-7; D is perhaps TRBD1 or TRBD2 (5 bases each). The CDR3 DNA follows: TGTGCCAGCACCTTAGGGACCCTTAGGAACGAGCAGTACTTC. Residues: CASTLGTLRNEQYF.